The present T cell receptor (beta chain) was sequenced within a study of T cell changes during pregnancy in multiple sclerosis. Sequencing was performed with immunoSEQ multiplex PCR; in TCRdb, only in-frame clones are kept and a portion is missing. Found here are about 20,000 clones, about 87% of them singletons; the top ten hold under 9%. Germline assignment: CDR1 SGHNT and CDR2 YYREEE (reference sequence). The CDR3 has 15 residues. J gave up 3 bases and V 3 bases, and 5 bases lay outside the gene matches. The material was CD8+ T cells from peripheral blood mononuclear cells, obtained in the third trimester of pregnancy. The receptor comes from a female donor in good health, enrolled as a control in a pregnancy study. The rearrangement uses TRBV5-4 and TRBJ2-1; 8 bases agree with TRBD1. The CDR3: CASSSWGTGYNEQFF. The CDR3 DNA reads TGTGCCAGCAGCTCTTGGGGGACAGGCTACAATGAGCAGTTCTTC. Together with reference TRBV5-4 and TRBJ2-1, the CDR3 gives the full variable domain: ETGVTQSPTHLIKTRGQQVTLRCSSQSGHNTVSWYQQALGQGPQFIFQYYREEENGRGNFPPRFSGLQFPNYSSELNVNALELDDSALYLCASSSWGTGYNEQFFGPGTRLTVL.